The 20 T cell receptor beta chains in this list originate from one sample, sequenced in a study of beta chain features in type 1 diabetes. Every isolated RNA sample was fully reverse transcribed, so sequencing captured expressed TCRB transcripts. Assay: immunoSEQ multiplex PCR; the TCRdb copy retains only in-frame clones and omits some. The data show 200,000 to 250,000 clones, 9.6% seen once. Sequencing was carried out using naive CD4+ T cells from blood. These receptors came from a young woman in good health.

This chain joins TRBV11-1 and TRBJ2-5; 8 bases agree with TRBD1. The CDR3 is 14 residues long. Germline V gene sequence: CDR1 SGHAT, CDR2 FQDESV (reference sequence). With 7 bases clipped from V and 6 bases from J, the junction kept 10 bases outside the gene matches. The CDR3 sequence is CASTPDREVQTQYF. The CDR3 DNA is TGTGCCAGCACCCCGGACAGGGAGGTTCAGACCCAGTACTTC.

J is TRBJ2-1 and V is TRBV5-1; 10 bases match TRBD2. The CDR3 totals 15 residues. Per germline, CDR1 SGHRS and CDR2 YFSETQ. V gave up 3 bases and J gave up 3 bases; unmatched junction bases: 3. CDR3 bases: TGCGCCAGCAGCTGGGCTAGCGGGAGCTACAATGAGCAGTTCTTC. This encodes CASSWASGSYNEQFF.

The V call is TRBV7-8, the J call TRBJ2-1; 16 bases align to TRBD2. The germline CDR1 and CDR2 sequences are SGHVS and FQNEAQ. V shed 5 bases, J shed 7 bases, and the junction held 8 bases outside the gene matches. The CDR3 runs 17 residues. The CDR3, as DNA: TGTGCCAGCAGCCCCCGGGGACTAGCGGGAGGGATGAATGAGCAGTTCTTC. The encoded protein is CASSPRGLAGGMNEQFF. Using reference TRBV7-8 and TRBJ2-1 for the parts outside the CDR3, the full variable domain is GAGVSQSPRYKVAKRGQDVALRCDPISGHVSLFWYQQALGQGPEFLTYFQNEAQLDKSGLPSDRFFAERPEGSVSTLKIQRTQQEDSAVYLCASSPRGLAGGMNEQFFGPGTRLTVL.

This clone was observed a few times. V gene TRBV27 combines with J gene TRBJ1-4; 7 bases align to TRBD1. V shed 8 bases and J 8 bases; nucleotides not matched to a gene: 11. Germline V gene sequence: CDR1 MNHEY, CDR2 SMNVEV (reference sequence). The CDR3 has 14 residues. DNA of the CDR3: TGTGCCAGCCCGAGAGGGGGCGCGAAAGAAAAACTGTTTTTT. As protein: CASPRGGAKEKLFF.

This clone was observed a handful of times. The gene calls are TRBV4-2 and TRBJ2-1; 13 bases fit TRBD2. In germline, CDR1 is LGHNA, CDR2 YNFKEQ. The CDR3 extends over 15 amino acids. V shed 4 bases and J 9 bases; nucleotides not matched to a gene: 6. The CDR3 reads CASSLGLAGVSEQFF. The CDR3 nucleotides are TGTGCCAGCAGCCTCGGACTAGCGGGAGTTAGTGAGCAGTTCTTC.

There are a few counts of this clone. This sequence joins TRBV6-5 and TRBJ2-7; D perhaps matches TRBD1 (5 bases). The V gene's germline CDR1 is MNHEY and CDR2 SVGAGI. Deletions cut 2 bases from V and 1 base from J, with 12 bases between. There are 15 residues in the CDR3. DNA of the CDR3: TGTGCCAGCAGTTACCGGTCAGGGATTTCCTACGAGCAGTACTTC. This encodes CASSYRSGISYEQYF.

The chain is built from TRBV6-5 and TRBJ2-7, with D tentatively TRBD2 (6 bases). Trimming pared 8 bases from V and 2 bases from J, leaving 16 bases between. Germline V lookup: CDR1 MNHEY, CDR2 SVGAGI. The CDR3 consists of 14 residues. The CDR3 protein is CASGTGRGAYEQYF. CDR3 bases: TGTGCCAGCGGGACCGGGAGAGGGGCCTACGAGCAGTACTTC.

This clone has just a few counts. The J gene is TRBJ2-2, the V gene TRBV19; D not certain. Trimming left V 2 bases short and J 8 bases short, with 9 bases between. The germline gives CDR1 LNHDA, CDR2 SQIVND (reference sequence). This CDR3 is built from 13 residues. The CDR3 nucleotides are TGTGCCAGTAGTATACGAGATGCAGGGGAGCTGTTTTTT. It codes for CASSIRDAGELFF.

This clone was found a few times. V and J are TRBV2 and TRBJ1-2; 7 bases match TRBD1. The length of the CDR3 is 15 residues. Trimming cost V 5 bases and J 0 bases; bases outside gene matches: 6. Per germline, CDR1 SNHLY and CDR2 FYNNEI. CDR3 coding DNA: TGTGCCAGCAGTTCCCTCAGGGGGGCTAACTATGGCTACACCTTC. Amino acids: CASSSLRGANYGYTF.

This clone turned up a few times. This chain connects TRBV5-1 to TRBJ2-2, with 8 nucleotides matching TRBD1. Germline-derived CDR1 and CDR2 are SGHRS and YFSETQ. V lost 0 bases to trimming and J lost 4 bases; unmatched junction nucleotides: 2. The CDR3 sequence is 15 residues long. The CDR3 here is CASSLEGQGTGELFF. CDR3 nucleotide sequence: TGCGCCAGCAGCTTGGAAGGACAGGGCACCGGGGAGCTGTTTTTT. The full variable domain, rest sourced from reference TRBV5-1 and TRBJ2-2, is KAGVTQTPRYLIKTRGQQVTLSCSPISGHRSVSWYQQTPGQGLQFLFEYFSETQRNKGNFPGRFSGRQFSNSRSEMNVSTLELGDSALYLCASSLEGQGTGELFFGEGSRLTVL.

The chain is built from TRBV30 and TRBJ1-1; maybe TRBD1 (6 bases). The CDR3 spans 13 residues. Looked up from germline, CDR1 is GTSNPN and CDR2 is SVGIG (reference sequence). Trimming removed 3 bases at V and 0 bases at J, with 8 bases between. Written as DNA, the CDR3 is TGTGCCTGGAGGGACAGCCTGAACACTGAAGCTTTCTTT. Encoded protein: CAWRDSLNTEAFF.

The table lists this clone with a few counts. CDR3 DNA: TGTGCCAGCAGCAGCCGGGACAGGGACTATGGCTACACCTTC. This codes for CASSSRDRDYGYTF. V and J are TRBV21-1 and TRBJ1-2; TRBD1, the table's D call, was not compared with the DNA. TRBV21-1 is noted as a pseudogene. The CDR3 sequence is 14 residues long.

The chain has TRBV2 and TRBJ1-4; TRBD1 agrees at 7 bases. V lost 9 bases, J lost 4 bases, and 5 bases stayed unmatched. Germline CDR1 and CDR2: SNHLY and FYNNEI. The CDR3 consists of 13 residues. The CDR3: CARSTGHNEKLFF. DNA of the CDR3: TGTGCCAGATCGACAGGGCATAATGAAAAACTGTTTTTT.

The chain employs TRBV6-1 and TRBJ2-1; D may be TRBD1 (6 bases). The germline gives CDR1 MNHNS, CDR2 SASEGT. CDR3 length equals 16 residues. With 3 bases removed from V and 4 bases from J, the gap between germline ends came to 16 bases. The CDR3 reads CASSDRQGRYYNEQFF. CDR3 coding DNA: TGTGCCAGCAGTGATCGGCAGGGGAGATATTACAATGAGCAGTTCTTC.

This clone has just a few counts. The chain is built from TRBV7-9 and TRBJ1-1; no clear D. The V and J ends lost 3 bases and 3 bases respectively, with 8 bases between them. The germline gives CDR1 SEHNR, CDR2 FQNEAQ (reference sequence). The length of the CDR3 is 13 residues. DNA for the CDR3: TGTGCCAGCAGCTTTACCGAGGACACTGAAGCTTTCTTT. Its protein is CASSFTEDTEAFF.

A few counts support this clone. The rearrangement joins TRBV9 to TRBJ2-5; the match to TRBD2 covers 10 bases. The length of the CDR3 is 15 residues. Unmatched junction bases numbered 6, after V lost 3 bases and J lost 4 bases. In germline, CDR1 is SGDLS, CDR2 YYNGEE. CDR3 amino acids: CASSGRLAGRETQYF. CDR3 sequence (DNA): TGTGCCAGCAGCGGCCGACTAGCGGGCCGAGAGACCCAGTACTTC.

The CDR3 nucleotides are TGTGCCAGCAGGGACTGGACTAACTATGGCTACACCTTC. Translated, it gives CASRDWTNYGYTF. The chain recombines TRBV27 with TRBJ1-2; D uncertain. Germline assignment: CDR1 MNHEY and CDR2 SMNVEV (reference sequence). CDR3 size: 13 residues. V was pared by 6 bases and J by 0 bases, with 8 bases between.

This clone was recorded a few times. The rearrangement joins TRBV30 to TRBJ2-1, with D possibly matching TRBD2 (6 bases). Trimming took 5 bases from V and 1 from J, leaving 9 bases between them. Looked up from germline, CDR1 is GTSNPN and CDR2 is SVGIG (reference sequence). The CDR3 sequence is 13 residues long. DNA for the CDR3: TGTGCCTGGGCGGCGGGGTCCTACAATGAGCAGTTCTTC. Translation gives CAWAAGSYNEQFF.

This chain connects TRBV30 to TRBJ2-5; 8 positions agree with TRBD2. Judging by the DNA end, TRBJ2-7 fits better; the J call may be wrong. The CDR3 runs to 14 residues. The germline gives CDR1 GTSNPN, CDR2 SVGIG (reference sequence). CDR3 amino acids: CAWDRSGTTYEQYF. As DNA, the CDR3 is TGTGCCTGGGACCGTAGCGGGACCACCTACGAGCAGTACTTC.

The chain carries TRBV19 and TRBJ1-1; D not resolved. V was pared by 6 bases and J by 7 bases, with 21 bases between. This CDR3 spans 15 amino acids. Per the germline V gene, CDR1 is LNHDA and CDR2 is SQIVND (reference sequence). CDR3 sequence: CASRINEGGGIEAFF. DNA for the CDR3: TGTGCCAGTAGAATCAACGAAGGTGGAGGGATTGAAGCTTTCTTT.